The clone carrying this TCR beta chain appeared once. Assay: immunoSEQ multiplex PCR; the TCRdb copy retains only in-frame clones and omits some. The sample consists of about half a million clones, around 85% of them appearing once. The germline V gene has CDR1 SGHVS and CDR2 FQNEAQ. The trim removed 1 base at V and 0 bases at J, leaving 6 bases unmatched. The CDR3 is made up of 16 amino acids. This entry comes from a study of blood T cell repertoires in COVID-19. The sequence came from a human donor in a cohort sampled during active COVID-19. The chain is built from TRBV7-8 and TRBJ2-7, with 7 bases fitting TRBD2. The sequenced sample consisted of peripheral blood. The CDR3, as DNA: TGTGCCAGCAGCTTAGGGTCTAGCGGATTCTCCTACGAGCAGTACTTC. This encodes CASSLGSSGFSYEQYF. Full variable domain (outside the CDR3, taken from reference TRBV7-8 and TRBJ2-7): GAGVSQSPRYKVAKRGQDVALRCDPISGHVSLFWYQQALGQGPEFLTYFQNEAQLDKSGLPSDRFFAERPEGSVSTLKIQRTQQEDSAVYLCASSLGSSGFSYEQYFGPGTRLTVT.